The 17 T cell receptor beta chains in this list originate from one sample, sequenced in a study of persistence of HIV-infected CD4 T cells. This was the immunoSEQ version 4 assay in survey mode. Here immunoSEQ multiplex PCR was the method, and the copy in TCRdb shows in-frame clones only, minus some. The data hold just under 20,000 clones, with about 84% observed a single time. These TCRs' antigens remain unknown. Stimulation used about 10 ug/mL lysate from CMV-infected fibroblasts. Sorting of responding CD4+ T cells relied on upregulated CD40 ligand together with CD69. Source: CD4+ T cells sorted from PBMCs after 18-hour stimulation, taken from a patient who received antiretroviral therapy. The source is an adult man with HIV who was CMV-seropositive.

The genes are TRBV12-3 or TRBV12-4 and TRBJ1-3, with D unresolved. V lost 10 bases to trimming and J lost 7 bases, with 14 bases between them. This CDR3 has 12 amino acids. This chain's CDR3 is CATREARNTIYF. CDR3 DNA: TGTGCCACCCGAGAGGCCAGGAACACCATATATTTT.

By frequency in the sample, this clone is medium-sized (0.01 to 0.1%). The chain couples TRBV2 to TRBJ1-3; the D gene is possibly TRBD1 (6 bases). Germline-derived CDR1 and CDR2 are SNHLY and FYNNEI. The CDR3 runs to 15 residues. V lost 2 bases and J 4 bases, leaving 12 bases between the germline ends. The CDR3 protein is CASSEMGGGGNTIYF. The CDR3 DNA is TGTGCCAGCAGTGAAATGGGGGGCGGAGGAAACACCATATATTTT. Drawing the rest from reference TRBV2 and TRBJ1-3, the complete variable domain is EPEVTQTPSHQVTQMGQEVILRCVPISNHLYFYWYRQILGQKVEFLVSFYNNEISEKSEIFDDQFSVERPDGSNFTLKIRSTKLEDSAMYFCASSEMGGGGNTIYFGEGSWLTVV.

Regarding this clone: The junction differs from germline at one of its ends, possibly a read error. The chain is built from TRBV7-9 and TRBJ1-3; 9 bases map to TRBD1. CDR1 is SEHNR and CDR2 is FQNEAQ in the germline V gene (reference sequence). The CDR3 sequence is 15 residues long. The CDR3 DNA reads TGTACCAGCAGCTTCCCCGGGACAGGGGGAAACACCATATATTTT. Its protein product is CTSSFPGTGGNTIYF.

The V call is TRBV2, the J call TRBJ2-3; TRBD2 is a possible D gene (5 bases). V lost 6 bases and J 0 bases, leaving 13 bases between the germline ends. CDR1 is SNHLY and CDR2 is FYNNEI in the germline V gene. CDR3 length: 15 amino acids. CDR3 residues: CASSSSRRSTDTQYF. CDR3 bases: TGTGCCAGCAGCTCCAGTAGGAGGAGCACAGATACGCAGTATTTT.

The chain combines TRBV9 with TRBJ2-5; 7 bases map to TRBD1. Germline CDR1 reads SGDLS; CDR2 reads YYNGEE. CDR3 length: 13 residues. The V segment lost 2 bases and the J segment 5 bases; nucleotides outside the gene matches: 3. CDR3: CASSVSRGETQYF. CDR3 sequence (DNA): TGTGCCAGCAGCGTGTCCAGGGGGGAGACCCAGTACTTC. Supplemented by reference TRBV9 and TRBJ2-5, the full variable domain reads DSGVTQTPKHLITATGQRVTLRCSPRSGDLSVYWYQQSLDQGLQFLIQYYNGEERAKGNILERFSAQQFPDLHSELNLSSLELGDSALYFCASSVSRGETQYFGPGTRLLVL.

The rearrangement joins TRBV7-2 to TRBJ2-1; D unresolved. Germline values: CDR1 SGHTA, CDR2 FQGNSA. The CDR3 extends over 11 amino acids. V shed 3 bases and J shed 8 bases, with 5 bases lying between them. In DNA, the CDR3 is TGTGCCAGCAGCTTTTACCATGAGCAGTTCTTC. Its protein product is CASSFYHEQFF.

This rearrangement joins TRBV9 to TRBJ1-1; TRBD1 is a possible D gene (6 bases). Germline-derived CDR1 and CDR2 are SGDLS and YYNGEE. V was shortened by 4 bases and J by 0 bases, with 13 bases between the two germline ends. CDR3 length: 15 residues. This chain's CDR3 is CASSSDRSMNTEAFF. The CDR3 coding sequence is TGTGCCAGCAGCTCGGACAGATCGATGAACACTGAAGCTTTCTTT.

CDR3 DNA: TGTGCCAGTAGTATCAGTGCCGGGAGCGGGAGGAGCAATCAGCCCCAGCATTTT. Amino acids: CASSISAGSGRSNQPQHF. J is TRBJ1-5 and V is TRBV19; D uncertain. The ends were cut back, 3 bases at V and 1 base at J, with 19 bases in the middle. The CDR3 runs to 18 residues. Germline lookup yields CDR1 LNHDA and CDR2 SQIVND (reference sequence).

The chain joins TRBV7-8 to TRBJ1-1; tentative D call: TRBD1 (6 bases). There are 14 residues in the CDR3. Between the trimmed V and J ends, which lost 4 bases and 1 base, there was a span of 10 bases. Per the germline V gene, CDR1 is SGHVS and CDR2 is FQNEAQ. CDR3 nucleotide sequence: TGTGCCAGCAGCTCCAGGACAGCGAACACTGAAGCTTTCTTT. It yields the protein CASSSRTANTEAFF.

Here the CDR3 reads CATSDWTSGGKELFF. CDR3 nucleotides: TGTGCCACCAGTGACTGGACTAGCGGGGGAAAGGAGCTGTTTTTT. This chain connects TRBV24-1 to TRBJ2-2; 13 bases are a match to TRBD2. This CDR3 region has 15 residues. Per the germline V gene, CDR1 is KGHDR and CDR2 is SFDVKD. The V segment lost 4 bases and the J segment 10 bases; nucleotides outside the gene matches: 5.

The V gene is TRBV20-1, the J gene TRBJ2-7; D may be TRBD1 (5 bases). Germline loops: CDR1 DFQATT, CDR2 SNEGSKA (reference sequence). The germline V and J ends were trimmed by 5 bases and 4 bases, with 9 bases remaining between them. CDR3 length: 11 residues. The CDR3 here is CSAQGVYEQYF. The DNA of the CDR3 is TGCAGTGCTCAAGGGGTTTACGAGCAGTACTTC.

Only a few counts were recorded for this clone. V is TRBV18 and J is TRBJ2-3; D unresolved. Per germline, CDR1 KGHSH and CDR2 LQKENI. Trimming took off 6 bases at V and 4 bases at J, with 11 bases between the two ends. The CDR3 is 13 amino acids. CDR3 amino acids: CASSPRTSDTQYF. CDR3 nucleotides: TGTGCCAGCTCTCCTAGGACCTCAGATACGCAGTATTTT.

The chain links TRBV5-1 to TRBJ2-4; 8 positions agree with TRBD1. The CDR3 sequence is 14 residues long. Trimming took 7 bases from V and 1 from J; bases not matched to a gene: 4. CDR1 is SGHRS and CDR2 is YFSETQ in the germline V gene. The CDR3 sequence is CASQGDRAKNIQYF. As DNA, the CDR3 is TGCGCCAGCCAGGGGGACAGGGCCAAAAACATTCAGTACTTC.

The chain joins TRBV7-9 to TRBJ1-1; a possible D gene is TRBD1 (5 bases). Germline V CDR1 and CDR2: SEHNR, FQNEAQ (reference sequence). V was cut by 1 base and J by 6 bases, with 21 bases left in between. CDR3 length equals 17 residues. Here the CDR3 reads CASSLGGSFTLSAEAFF. In DNA, the CDR3 is TGTGCCAGCAGCTTAGGGGGCAGCTTCACCCTTAGCGCTGAAGCTTTCTTT.

The rearrangement uses TRBV6-5 and TRBJ1-2; no reliable D call. The germline V and J ends were trimmed by 2 bases and 4 bases, with 11 bases remaining between them. The CDR3 is made up of 14 amino acids. Germline V gene lookup returns CDR1 MNHEY and CDR2 SVGAGI. CDR3 protein: CASSYKRLGYGYTF. CDR3 nucleotide sequence: TGTGCCAGCAGTTACAAAAGGCTGGGCTATGGCTACACCTTC.

This chain links TRBV27 with TRBJ1-3; D gene uncertain. Trimming removed 4 bases at V and 0 bases at J, with 10 bases between. The CDR3 is 15 residues long. The germline CDR1 and CDR2 sequences are MNHEY and SMNVEV (reference sequence). The CDR3 DNA reads TGTGCCAGCAGTTCCCAAATCAGCTCTGGAAACACCATATATTTT. This codes for CASSSQISSGNTIYF.

This clone occurred once. The chain links TRBV5-8 to TRBJ1-5; 8 nucleotides agree with TRBD1. Trimming cost V 3 bases and J 0 bases; bases outside gene matches: 8. CDR1 SGHTS and CDR2 YDEGEE come from the germline V gene. The CDR3 covers 17 residues. The CDR3 DNA reads as TGTGCCAGCAGCTGGACAGGGATCCGTTATAGCAATCAGCCCCAGCATTTT. Translating gives CASSWTGIRYSNQPQHF.